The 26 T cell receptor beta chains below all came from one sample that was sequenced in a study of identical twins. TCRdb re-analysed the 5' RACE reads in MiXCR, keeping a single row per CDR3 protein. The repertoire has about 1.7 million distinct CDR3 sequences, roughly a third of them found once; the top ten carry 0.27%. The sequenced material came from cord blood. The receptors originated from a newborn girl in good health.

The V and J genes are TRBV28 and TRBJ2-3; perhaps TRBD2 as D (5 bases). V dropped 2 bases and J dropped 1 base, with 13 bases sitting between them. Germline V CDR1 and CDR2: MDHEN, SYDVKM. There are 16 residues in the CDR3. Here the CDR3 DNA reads TGTGCCAGCAGTTTAATAGTGTGGGGAGGCACAGATACGCAGTATTTT. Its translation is CASSLIVWGGTDTQYF.

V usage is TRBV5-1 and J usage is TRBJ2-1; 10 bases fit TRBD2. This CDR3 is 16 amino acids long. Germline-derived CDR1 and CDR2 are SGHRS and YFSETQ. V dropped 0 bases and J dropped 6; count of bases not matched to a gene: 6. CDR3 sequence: CASSLEGTSETNEQFF. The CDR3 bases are TGCGCCAGCAGCTTGGAAGGGACTAGCGAGACCAATGAGCAGTTCTTC.

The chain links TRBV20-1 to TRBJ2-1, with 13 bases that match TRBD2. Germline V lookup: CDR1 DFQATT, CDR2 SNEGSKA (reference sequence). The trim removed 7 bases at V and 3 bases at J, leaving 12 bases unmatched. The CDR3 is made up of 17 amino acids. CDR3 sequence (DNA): TGCAGTGGAGGGCCTGGACTAGCGGGGGCCTTCTACAATGAGCAGTTCTTC. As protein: CSGGPGLAGAFYNEQFF.

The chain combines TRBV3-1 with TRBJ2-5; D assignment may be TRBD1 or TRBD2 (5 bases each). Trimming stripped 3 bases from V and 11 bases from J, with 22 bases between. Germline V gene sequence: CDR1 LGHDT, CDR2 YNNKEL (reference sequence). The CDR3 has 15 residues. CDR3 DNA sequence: TGTGCCAGCAGCCACACCGGGACCCTCAGGGATGAGCAGTACTTC. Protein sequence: CASSHTGTLRDEQYF.

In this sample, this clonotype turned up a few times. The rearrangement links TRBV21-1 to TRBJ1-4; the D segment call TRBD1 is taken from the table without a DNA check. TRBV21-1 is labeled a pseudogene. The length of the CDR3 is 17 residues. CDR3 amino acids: CASSKLSRTGGNEKLFF. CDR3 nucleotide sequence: TGTGCCAGCAGCAAATTAAGCCGGACAGGGGGAAATGAAAAACTGTTTTTT.

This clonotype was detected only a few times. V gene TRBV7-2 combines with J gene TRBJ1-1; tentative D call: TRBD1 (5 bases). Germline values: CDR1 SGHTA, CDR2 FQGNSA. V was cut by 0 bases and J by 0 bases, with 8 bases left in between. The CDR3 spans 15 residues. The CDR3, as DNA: TGTGCCAGCAGCTTAGCGGCCAGGGTGAACACTGAAGCTTTCTTT. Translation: CASSLAARVNTEAFF.

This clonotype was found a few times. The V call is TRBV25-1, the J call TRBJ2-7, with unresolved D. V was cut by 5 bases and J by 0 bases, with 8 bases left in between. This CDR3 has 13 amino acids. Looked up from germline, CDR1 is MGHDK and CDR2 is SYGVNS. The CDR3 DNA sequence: TGTGCCAGCAGTCCTGTTGCCTCCTACGAGCAGTACTTC. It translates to CASSPVASYEQYF.

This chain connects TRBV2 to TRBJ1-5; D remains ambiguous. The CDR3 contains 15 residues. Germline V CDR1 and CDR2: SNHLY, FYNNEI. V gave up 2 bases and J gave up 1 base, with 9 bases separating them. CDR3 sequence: CASSEYEDSNQPQHF. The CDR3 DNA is TGTGCCAGCAGTGAATATGAGGACAGCAATCAGCCCCAGCATTTT.

The CDR3 loop reads CASSKVEEGYGYTF. The CDR3 bases are TGTGCCAGCAGCAAAGTTGAGGAGGGCTATGGCTACACCTTC. The V and J genes are TRBV21-1 and TRBJ1-2. TRBV21-1 is a recognized pseudogene. This CDR3 has 14 amino acids.

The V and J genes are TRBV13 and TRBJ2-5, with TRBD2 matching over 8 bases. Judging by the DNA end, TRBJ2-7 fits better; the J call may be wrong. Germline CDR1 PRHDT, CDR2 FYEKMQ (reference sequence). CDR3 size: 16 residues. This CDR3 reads CASTSAGESPGYEQYF. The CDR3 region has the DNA TGTGCCAGCACGTCAGCGGGAGAATCTCCGGGCTACGAGCAGTACTTC.

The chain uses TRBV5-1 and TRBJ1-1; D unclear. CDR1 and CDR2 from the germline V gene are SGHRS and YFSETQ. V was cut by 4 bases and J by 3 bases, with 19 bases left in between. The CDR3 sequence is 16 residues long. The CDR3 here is CASSAGLDGEHTEAFF. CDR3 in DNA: TGCGCCAGCAGCGCTGGGCTGGACGGGGAGCACACTGAAGCTTTCTTT.

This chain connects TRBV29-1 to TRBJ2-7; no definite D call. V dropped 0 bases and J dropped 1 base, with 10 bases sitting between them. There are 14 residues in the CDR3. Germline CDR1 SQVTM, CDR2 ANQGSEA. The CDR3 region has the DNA TGCAGCGTTGAAGAATATCCGGTTTCCTACGAGCAGTACTTC. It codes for CSVEEYPVSYEQYF.

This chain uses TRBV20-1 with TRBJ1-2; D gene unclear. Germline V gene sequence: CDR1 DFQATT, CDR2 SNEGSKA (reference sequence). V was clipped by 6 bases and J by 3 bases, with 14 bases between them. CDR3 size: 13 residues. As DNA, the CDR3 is TGCAGTGCGACTAAGGGATTGGACTATGGCTACACCTTC. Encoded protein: CSATKGLDYGYTF.

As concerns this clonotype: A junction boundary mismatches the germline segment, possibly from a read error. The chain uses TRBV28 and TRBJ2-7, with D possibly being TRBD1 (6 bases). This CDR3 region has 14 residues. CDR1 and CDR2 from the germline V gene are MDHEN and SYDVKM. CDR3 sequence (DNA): TGTGCCTGCAGTCCCCAGGGGCATACCTACGAGCAGTACTTC. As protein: CACSPQGHTYEQYF.

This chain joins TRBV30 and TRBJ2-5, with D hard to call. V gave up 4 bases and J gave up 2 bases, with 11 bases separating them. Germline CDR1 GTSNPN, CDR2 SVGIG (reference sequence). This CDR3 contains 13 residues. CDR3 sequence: CAWNPDQQETQYF. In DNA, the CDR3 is TGTGCCTGGAACCCTGACCAACAAGAGACCCAGTACTTC. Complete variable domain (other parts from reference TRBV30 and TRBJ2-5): SQTIHQWPATLVQPVGSPLSLECTVEGTSNPNLYWYRQAAGRGLQLLFYSVGIGQISSEVPQNLSASRPQDRQFILSSKKLLLSDSGFYLCAWNPDQQETQYFGPGTRLLVL.

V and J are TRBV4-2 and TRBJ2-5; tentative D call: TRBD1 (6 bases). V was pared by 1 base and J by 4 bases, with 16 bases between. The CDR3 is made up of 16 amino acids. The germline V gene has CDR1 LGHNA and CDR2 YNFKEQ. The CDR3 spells CASSQGIGGQVETQYF. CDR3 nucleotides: TGTGCCAGCAGCCAAGGGATTGGGGGCCAGGTAGAGACCCAGTACTTC.

The CDR3: CATSDLSNSYNEQYF. As DNA, the CDR3 is TGTGCCACCAGTGATTTGTCCAACTCCTACAATGAGCAGTACTTC. The chain joins TRBV24-1 to TRBJ2-1; D uncertain. The DNA end is more similar to TRBJ2-7, so the J call may be wrong. CDR1 is KGHDR and CDR2 is SFDVKD in the germline V gene. The CDR3 extends over 15 amino acids.

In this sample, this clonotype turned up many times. CDR3 sequence: CASSSGRRETQYF. The CDR3 DNA reads as TGTGCCAGCAGTTCTGGGCGGCGAGAGACCCAGTACTTC. The chain uses TRBV12-3 or TRBV12-4 and TRBJ2-5; no firm D call. V dropped 4 bases and J dropped 4 bases, with 10 bases sitting between them. The length of the CDR3 is 13 residues.

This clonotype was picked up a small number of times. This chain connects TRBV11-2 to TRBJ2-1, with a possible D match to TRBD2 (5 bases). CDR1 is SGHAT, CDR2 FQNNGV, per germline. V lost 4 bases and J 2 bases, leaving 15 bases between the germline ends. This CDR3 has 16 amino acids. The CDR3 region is CASSSLRGNAYNEQFF. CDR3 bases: TGTGCCAGCAGCTCCCTCCGGGGAAATGCCTACAATGAGCAGTTCTTC.

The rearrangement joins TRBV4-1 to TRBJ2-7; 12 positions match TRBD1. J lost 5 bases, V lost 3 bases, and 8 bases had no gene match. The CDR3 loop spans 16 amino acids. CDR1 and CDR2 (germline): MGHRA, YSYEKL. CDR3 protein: CASSHSRDRGLNEQYF. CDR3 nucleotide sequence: TGCGCCAGCAGCCATTCCCGGGACAGGGGGCTTAACGAGCAGTACTTC.

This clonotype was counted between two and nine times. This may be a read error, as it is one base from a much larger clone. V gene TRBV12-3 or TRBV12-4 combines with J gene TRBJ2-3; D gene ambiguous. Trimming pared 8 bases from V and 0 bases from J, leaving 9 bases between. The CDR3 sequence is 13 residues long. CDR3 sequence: CASGRSSTDTQYF. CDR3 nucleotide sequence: TGTGCCAGCGGGCGTTCTAGCACAGATACGCAGTATTTT.

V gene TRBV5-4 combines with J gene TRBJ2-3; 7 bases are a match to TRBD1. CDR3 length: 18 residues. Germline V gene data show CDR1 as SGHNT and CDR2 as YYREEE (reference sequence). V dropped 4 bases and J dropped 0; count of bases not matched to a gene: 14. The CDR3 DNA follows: TGTGCCAGCAGCCACCCGACAGGGAGACTACTCAGCACAGATACGCAGTATTTT. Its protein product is CASSHPTGRLLSTDTQYF.

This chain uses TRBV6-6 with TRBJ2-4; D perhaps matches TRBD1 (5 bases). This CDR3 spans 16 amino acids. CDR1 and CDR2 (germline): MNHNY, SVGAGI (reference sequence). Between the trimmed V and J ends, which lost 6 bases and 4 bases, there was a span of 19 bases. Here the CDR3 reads CASSTRVKGKKNIQYF. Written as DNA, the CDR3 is TGTGCCAGCAGCACAAGGGTTAAGGGGAAAAAAAACATTCAGTACTTC.

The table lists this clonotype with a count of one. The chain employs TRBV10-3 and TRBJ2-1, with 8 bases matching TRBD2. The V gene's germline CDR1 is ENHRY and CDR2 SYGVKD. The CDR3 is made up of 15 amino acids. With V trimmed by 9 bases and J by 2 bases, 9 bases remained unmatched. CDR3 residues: CAIGVSGTTYNEQFF. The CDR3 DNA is TGTGCCATAGGAGTTAGCGGGACAACCTACAATGAGCAGTTCTTC.

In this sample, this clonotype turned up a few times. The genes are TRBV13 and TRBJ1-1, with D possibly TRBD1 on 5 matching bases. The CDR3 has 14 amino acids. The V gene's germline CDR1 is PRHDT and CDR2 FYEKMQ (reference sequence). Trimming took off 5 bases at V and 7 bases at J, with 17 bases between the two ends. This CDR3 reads CASSTYWGGSEAFF. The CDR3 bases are TGTGCCAGCAGCACATACTGGGGGGGGAGTGAAGCTTTCTTT. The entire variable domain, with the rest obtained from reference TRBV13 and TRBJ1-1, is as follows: AAGVIQSPRHLIKEKRETATLKCYPIPRHDTVYWYQQGPGQDPQFLISFYEKMQSDKGSIPDRFSAQQFSDYHSELNMSSLELGDSALYFCASSTYWGGSEAFFGQGTRLTVV.

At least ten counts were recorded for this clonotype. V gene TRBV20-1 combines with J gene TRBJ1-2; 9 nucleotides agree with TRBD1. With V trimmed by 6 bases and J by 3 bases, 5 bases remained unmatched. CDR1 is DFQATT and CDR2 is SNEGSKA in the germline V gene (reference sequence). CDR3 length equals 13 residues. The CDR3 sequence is CSATTGGDYGYTF. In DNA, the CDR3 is TGCAGTGCCACGACAGGGGGGGACTATGGCTACACCTTC.